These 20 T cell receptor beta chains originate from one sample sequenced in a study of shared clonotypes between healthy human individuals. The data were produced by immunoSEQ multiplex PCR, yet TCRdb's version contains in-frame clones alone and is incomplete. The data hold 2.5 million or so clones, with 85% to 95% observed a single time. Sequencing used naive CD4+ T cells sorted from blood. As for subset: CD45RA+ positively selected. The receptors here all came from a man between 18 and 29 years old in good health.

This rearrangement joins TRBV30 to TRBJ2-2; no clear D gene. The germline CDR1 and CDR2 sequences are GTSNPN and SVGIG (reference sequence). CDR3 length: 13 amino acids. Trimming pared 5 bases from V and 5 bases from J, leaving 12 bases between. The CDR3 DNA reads TGTGCCTGGTCCCCGACCCCTACCGGGGAGCTGTTTTTT. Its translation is CAWSPTPTGELFF. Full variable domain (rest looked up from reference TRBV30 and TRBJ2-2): SQTIHQWPATLVQPVGSPLSLECTVEGTSNPNLYWYRQAAGRGLQLLFYSVGIGQISSEVPQNLSASRPQDRQFILSSKKLLLSDSGFYLCAWSPTPTGELFFGEGSRLTVL.

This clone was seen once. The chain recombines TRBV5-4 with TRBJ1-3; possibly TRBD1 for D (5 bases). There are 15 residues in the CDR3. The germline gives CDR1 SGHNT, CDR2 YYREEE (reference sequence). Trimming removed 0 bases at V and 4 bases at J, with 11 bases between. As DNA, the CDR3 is TGTGCCAGCAGCTTGGGCCCCGAGGGGGGAAACACCATATATTTT. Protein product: CASSLGPEGGNTIYF. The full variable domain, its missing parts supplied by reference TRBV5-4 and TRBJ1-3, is ETGVTQSPTHLIKTRGQQVTLRCSSQSGHNTVSWYQQALGQGPQFIFQYYREEENGRGNFPPRFSGLQFPNYSSELNVNALELDDSALYLCASSLGPEGGNTIYFGEGSWLTVV.

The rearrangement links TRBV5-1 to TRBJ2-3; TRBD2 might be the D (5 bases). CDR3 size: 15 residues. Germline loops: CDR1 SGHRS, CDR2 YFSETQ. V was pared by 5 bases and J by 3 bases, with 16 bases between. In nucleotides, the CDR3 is TGCGCCAGCAGGATGTCCGGGGATCCTACAGATACGCAGTATTTT. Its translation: CASRMSGDPTDTQYF.

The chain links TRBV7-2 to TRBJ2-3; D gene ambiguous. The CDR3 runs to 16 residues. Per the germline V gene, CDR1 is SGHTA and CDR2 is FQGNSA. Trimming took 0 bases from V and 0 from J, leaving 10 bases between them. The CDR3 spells CASSLAPTTSTDTQYF. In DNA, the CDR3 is TGTGCCAGCAGCTTAGCGCCCACAACTAGCACAGATACGCAGTATTTT.

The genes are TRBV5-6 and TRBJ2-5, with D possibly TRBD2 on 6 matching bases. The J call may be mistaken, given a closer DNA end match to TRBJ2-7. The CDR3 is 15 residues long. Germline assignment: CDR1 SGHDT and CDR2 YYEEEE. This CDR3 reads CASSLGVTGVAEQYF. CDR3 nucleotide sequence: TGTGCCAGCAGCTTGGGGGTTACGGGAGTCGCCGAGCAGTACTTC.

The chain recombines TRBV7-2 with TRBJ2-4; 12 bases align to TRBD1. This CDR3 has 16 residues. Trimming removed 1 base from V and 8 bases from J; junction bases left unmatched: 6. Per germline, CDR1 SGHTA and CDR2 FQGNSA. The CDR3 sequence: CASSLGGTGGGYIQYF. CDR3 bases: TGTGCCAGCAGCTTAGGGGGGACAGGGGGCGGATACATTCAGTACTTC.

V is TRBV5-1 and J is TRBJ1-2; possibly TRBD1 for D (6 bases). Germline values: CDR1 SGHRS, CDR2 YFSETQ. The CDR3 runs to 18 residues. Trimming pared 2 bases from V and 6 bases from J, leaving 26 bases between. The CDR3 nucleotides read TGCGCCAGCAGCTTAACTTTCTCATCCGGGACATGGAGTGATGGCTACACCTTC. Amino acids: CASSLTFSSGTWSDGYTF.

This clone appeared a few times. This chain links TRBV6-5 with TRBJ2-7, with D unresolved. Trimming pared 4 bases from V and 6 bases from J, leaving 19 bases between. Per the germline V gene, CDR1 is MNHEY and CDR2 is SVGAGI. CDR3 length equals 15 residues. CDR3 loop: CASSSQGLGNAEQYF. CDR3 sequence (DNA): TGTGCCAGCAGTTCGCAAGGGCTAGGCAATGCCGAGCAGTACTTC.

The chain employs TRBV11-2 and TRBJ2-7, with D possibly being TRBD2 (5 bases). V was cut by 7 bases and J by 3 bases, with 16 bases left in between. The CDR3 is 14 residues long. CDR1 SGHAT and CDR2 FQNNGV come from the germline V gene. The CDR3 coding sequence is TGTGCCAGCACCGGGATAAAGGTGGGCTACGAGCAGTACTTC. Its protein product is CASTGIKVGYEQYF.

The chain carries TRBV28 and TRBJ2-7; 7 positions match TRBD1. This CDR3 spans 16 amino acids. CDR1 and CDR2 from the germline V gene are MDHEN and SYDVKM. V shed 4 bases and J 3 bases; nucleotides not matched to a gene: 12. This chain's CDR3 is CASSSPGQEVGYEQYF. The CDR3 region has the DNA TGTGCCAGCAGTTCCCCCGGACAGGAGGTGGGCTACGAGCAGTACTTC.

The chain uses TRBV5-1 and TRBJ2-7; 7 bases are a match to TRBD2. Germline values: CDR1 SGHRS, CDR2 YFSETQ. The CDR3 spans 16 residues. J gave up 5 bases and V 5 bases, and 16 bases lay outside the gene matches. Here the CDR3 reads CASSYLGSGVPNEQYF. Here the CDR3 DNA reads TGCGCCAGCAGTTACCTTGGCAGCGGGGTCCCCAACGAGCAGTACTTC.

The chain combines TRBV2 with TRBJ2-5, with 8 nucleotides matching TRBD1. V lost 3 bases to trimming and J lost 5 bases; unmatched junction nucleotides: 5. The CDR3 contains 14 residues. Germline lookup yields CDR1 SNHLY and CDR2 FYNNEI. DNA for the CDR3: TGTGCCAGCAGTGATAGGACAGGGTTGGAGACCCAGTACTTC. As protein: CASSDRTGLETQYF.

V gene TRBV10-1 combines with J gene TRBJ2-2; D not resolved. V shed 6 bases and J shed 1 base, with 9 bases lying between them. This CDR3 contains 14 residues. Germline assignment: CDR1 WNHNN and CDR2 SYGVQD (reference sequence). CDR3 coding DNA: TGCGCCAGCAGAGAGACTTTGAACACCGGGGAGCTGTTTTTT. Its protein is CASRETLNTGELFF.

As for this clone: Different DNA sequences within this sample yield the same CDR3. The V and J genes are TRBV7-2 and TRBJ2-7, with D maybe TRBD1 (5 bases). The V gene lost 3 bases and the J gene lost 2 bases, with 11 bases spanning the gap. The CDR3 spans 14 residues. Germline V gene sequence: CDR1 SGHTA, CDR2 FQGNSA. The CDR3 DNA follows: TGTGCCAGCAGCTTGGGCAGGGCTACCTACGAGCAGTACTTC. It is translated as CASSLGRATYEQYF.

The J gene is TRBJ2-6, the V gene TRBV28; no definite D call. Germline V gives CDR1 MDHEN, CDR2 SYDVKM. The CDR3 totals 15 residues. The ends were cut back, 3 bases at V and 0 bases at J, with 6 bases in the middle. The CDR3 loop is CASSFFDSGANVLTF. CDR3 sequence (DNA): TGTGCCAGCAGTTTTTTCGACTCTGGGGCCAACGTCCTGACTTTC. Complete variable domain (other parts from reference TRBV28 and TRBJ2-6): DVKVTQSSRYLVKRTGEKVFLECVQDMDHENMFWYRQDPGLGLRLIYFSYDVKMKEKGDIPEGYSVSREKKERFSLILESASTNQTSMYLCASSFFDSGANVLTFGAGSRLTVL.

CDR3 residues: CASSLAHTDTQYF. The CDR3 nucleotides read TGTGCCAGCAGCTTAGCCCACACAGATACGCAGTATTTT. This rearrangement joins TRBV11-3 to TRBJ2-3; D is uncertain. This CDR3 is built from 13 residues. Trimming removed 1 base at V and 2 bases at J, with 4 bases between. Germline loops: CDR1 SGHNT, CDR2 YENEEA. The whole variable domain, remainder taken from reference TRBV11-3 and TRBJ2-3, is EAGVVQSPRYKIIEKKQPVAFWCNPISGHNTLYWYLQNLGQGPELLIRYENEEAVDDSQLPKDRFSAERLKGVDSTLKIQPAELGDSAVYLCASSLAHTDTQYFGPGTRLTVL.

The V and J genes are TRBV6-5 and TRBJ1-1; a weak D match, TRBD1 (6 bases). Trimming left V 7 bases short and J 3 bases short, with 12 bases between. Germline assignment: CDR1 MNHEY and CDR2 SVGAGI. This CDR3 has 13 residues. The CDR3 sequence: CASIKQGDTEAFF. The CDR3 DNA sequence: TGTGCCAGCATTAAACAGGGCGACACTGAAGCTTTCTTT.

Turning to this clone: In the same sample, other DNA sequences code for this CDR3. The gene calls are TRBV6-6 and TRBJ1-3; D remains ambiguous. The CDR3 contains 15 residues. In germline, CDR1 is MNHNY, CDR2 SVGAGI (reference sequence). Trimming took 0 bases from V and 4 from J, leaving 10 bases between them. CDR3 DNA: TGTGCCAGCAGTTACTCCGGGTCATCAGGAAACACCATATATTTT. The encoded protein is CASSYSGSSGNTIYF.

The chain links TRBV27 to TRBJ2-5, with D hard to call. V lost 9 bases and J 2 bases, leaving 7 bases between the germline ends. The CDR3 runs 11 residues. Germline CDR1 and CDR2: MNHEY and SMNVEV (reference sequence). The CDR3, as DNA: TGTGCCAGGGAACTACAAGAGACCCAGTACTTC. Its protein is CARELQETQYF.

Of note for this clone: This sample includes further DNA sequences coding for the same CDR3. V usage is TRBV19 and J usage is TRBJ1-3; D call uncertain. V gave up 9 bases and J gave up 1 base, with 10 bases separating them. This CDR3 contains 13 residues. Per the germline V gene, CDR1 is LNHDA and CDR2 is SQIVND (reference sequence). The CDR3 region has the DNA TGTGCCAGCCGACAAGCTTCTGGAAACACCATATATTTT. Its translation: CASRQASGNTIYF.